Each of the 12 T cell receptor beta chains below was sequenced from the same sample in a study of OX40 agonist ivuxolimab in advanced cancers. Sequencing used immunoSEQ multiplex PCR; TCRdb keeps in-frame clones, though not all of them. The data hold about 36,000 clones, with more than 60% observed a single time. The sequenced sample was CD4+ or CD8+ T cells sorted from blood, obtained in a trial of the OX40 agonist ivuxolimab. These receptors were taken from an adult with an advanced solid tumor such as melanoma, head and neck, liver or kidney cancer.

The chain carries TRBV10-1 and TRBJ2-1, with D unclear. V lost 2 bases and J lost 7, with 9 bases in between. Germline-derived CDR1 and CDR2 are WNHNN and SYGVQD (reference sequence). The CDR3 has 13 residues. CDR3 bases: TGCGCCAGCAGTGAGGTGGCTTGGAATGAGCAGTTCTTC. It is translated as CASSEVAWNEQFF.

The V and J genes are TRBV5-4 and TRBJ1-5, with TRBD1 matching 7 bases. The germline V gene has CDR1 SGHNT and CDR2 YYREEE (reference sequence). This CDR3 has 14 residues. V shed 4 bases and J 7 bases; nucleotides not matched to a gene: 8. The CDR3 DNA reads TGTGCCAGCAGCCGGGAGGGGGCAGGACAGCCCCAGCATTTT. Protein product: CASSREGAGQPQHF.

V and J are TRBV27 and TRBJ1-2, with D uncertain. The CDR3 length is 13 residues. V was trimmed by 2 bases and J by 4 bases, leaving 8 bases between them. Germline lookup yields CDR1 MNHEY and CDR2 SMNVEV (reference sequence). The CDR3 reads CASSLNPIYGYTF. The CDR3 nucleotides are TGTGCCAGCAGTTTAAATCCGATCTATGGCTACACCTTC.

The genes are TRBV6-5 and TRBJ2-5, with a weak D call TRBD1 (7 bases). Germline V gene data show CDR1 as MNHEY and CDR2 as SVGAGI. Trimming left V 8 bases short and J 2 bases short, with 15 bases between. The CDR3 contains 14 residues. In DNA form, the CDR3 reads TGTGCCAGCTCCGGAGGGGGCCCACAAGAGACCCAGTACTTC. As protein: CASSGGGPQETQYF.

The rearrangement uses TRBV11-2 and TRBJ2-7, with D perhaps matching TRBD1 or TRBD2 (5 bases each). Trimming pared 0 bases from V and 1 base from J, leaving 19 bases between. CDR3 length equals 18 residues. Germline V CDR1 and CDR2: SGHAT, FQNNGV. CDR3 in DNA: TGTGCCAGCAGCTTAGATCGCCCCTTTGGGACGGTATCCTACGAGCAGTACTTC. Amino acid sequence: CASSLDRPFGTVSYEQYF.

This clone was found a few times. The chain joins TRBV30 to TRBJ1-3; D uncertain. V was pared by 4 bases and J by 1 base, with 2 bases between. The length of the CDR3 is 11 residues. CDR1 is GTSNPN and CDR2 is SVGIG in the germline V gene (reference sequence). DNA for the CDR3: TGTGCCTGGAATTCTGGAAACACCATATATTTT. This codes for CAWNSGNTIYF.

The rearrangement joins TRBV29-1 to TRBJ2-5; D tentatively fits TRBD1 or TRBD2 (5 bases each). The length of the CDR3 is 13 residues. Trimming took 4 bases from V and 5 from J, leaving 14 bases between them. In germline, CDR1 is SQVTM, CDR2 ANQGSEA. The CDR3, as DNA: TGCAGCGTTGCCCGGGGCCCGGGGGAGACCCAGTACTTC. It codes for CSVARGPGETQYF.

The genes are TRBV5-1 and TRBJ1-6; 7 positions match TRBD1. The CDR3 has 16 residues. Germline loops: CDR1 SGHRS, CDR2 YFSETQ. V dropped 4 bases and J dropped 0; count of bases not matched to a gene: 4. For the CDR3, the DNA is TGCGCCAGCAGCCAACGACAGGGCTCCTATAATTCACCCCTCCACTTT. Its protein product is CASSQRQGSYNSPLHF. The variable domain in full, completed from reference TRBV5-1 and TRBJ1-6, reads KAGVTQTPRYLIKTRGQQVTLSCSPISGHRSVSWYQQTPGQGLQFLFEYFSETQRNKGNFPGRFSGRQFSNSRSEMNVSTLELGDSALYLCASSQRQGSYNSPLHFGNGTRLTVT.

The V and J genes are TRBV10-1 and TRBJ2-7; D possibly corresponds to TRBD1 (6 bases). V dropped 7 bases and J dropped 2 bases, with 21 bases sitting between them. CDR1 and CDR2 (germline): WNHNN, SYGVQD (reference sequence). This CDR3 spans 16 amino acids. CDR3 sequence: CASIILQGFGTYEQYF. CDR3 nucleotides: TGCGCCAGCATTATTCTTCAGGGGTTTGGAACCTACGAGCAGTACTTC.

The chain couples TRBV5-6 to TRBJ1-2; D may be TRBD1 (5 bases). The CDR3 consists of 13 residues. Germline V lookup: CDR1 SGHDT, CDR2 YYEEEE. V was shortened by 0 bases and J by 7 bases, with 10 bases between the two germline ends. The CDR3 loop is CASSLVGVGGYTF. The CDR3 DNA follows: TGTGCCAGCAGCTTGGTAGGGGTAGGTGGCTACACCTTC.

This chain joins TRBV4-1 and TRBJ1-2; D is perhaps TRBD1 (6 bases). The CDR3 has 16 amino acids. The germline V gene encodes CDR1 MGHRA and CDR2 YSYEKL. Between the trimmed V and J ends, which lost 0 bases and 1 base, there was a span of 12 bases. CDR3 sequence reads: CASSQESGGGNYGYTF. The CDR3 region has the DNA TGCGCCAGCAGCCAAGAATCGGGGGGCGGTAACTATGGCTACACCTTC.

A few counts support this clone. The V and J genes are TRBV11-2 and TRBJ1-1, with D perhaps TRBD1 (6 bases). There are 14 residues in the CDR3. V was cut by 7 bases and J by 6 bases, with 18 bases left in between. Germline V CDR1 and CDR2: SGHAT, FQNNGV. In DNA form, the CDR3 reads TGTGCCAGCACCCAGAGCGGGGGGCGAGCTGAAGCTTTCTTT. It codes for CASTQSGGRAEAFF.